Each of the 29 T cell receptor beta chains below was sequenced from the same sample in a study of T cell repertoires in cytomegalovirus infection. From the reads, TCRdb called clonotypes with MiXCR, one entry per CDR3 protein. The table records 130,000 or so distinct CDR3 sequences, approximately 5.9% of them present only once. The specimen was PBMCs. The source of these receptors is a human donor in good health (CMV status not recorded). Some clones in this sample may be carry-over from other donors' samples.

This clonotype was found many times. This chain uses TRBV7-8 with TRBJ1-2; weak D call: TRBD1 (6 bases). V was cut by 0 bases and J by 2 bases, with 10 bases left in between. This CDR3 has 15 amino acids. Germline CDR1 and CDR2: SGHVS and FQNEAQ. CDR3 sequence (DNA): TGTGCCAGCAGCTTAGCGACAGGTCCGAACTATGGCTACACCTTC. This gives the protein CASSLATGPNYGYTF.

The gene calls are TRBV29-1 and TRBJ1-3; TRBD1 is a possible D gene (6 bases). Trimming removed 0 bases at V and 0 bases at J, with 21 bases between. The germline V gene encodes CDR1 SQVTM and CDR2 ANQGSEA. This CDR3 has 19 residues. In DNA, the CDR3 is TGCAGCGTTGAAGACTCGCCGGCACAACAGGGAGTCTCTGGAAACACCATATATTTT. Residues: CSVEDSPAQQGVSGNTIYF.

This clonotype occurred a few times. The rearrangement joins TRBV11-2 to TRBJ2-5; 12 positions match TRBD2. This CDR3 contains 15 residues. Germline V gene sequence: CDR1 SGHAT, CDR2 FQNNGV. The trim removed 7 bases at V and 1 base at J, leaving 4 bases unmatched. The DNA of the CDR3 is TGTGCCAGCACCACTAGCGGGGGGACCCAAGAGACCCAGTACTTC. Translation gives CASTTSGGTQETQYF.

This clonotype was seen many times. The J gene is TRBJ2-7, the V gene TRBV25-1; 8 nucleotides match TRBD1. Per germline, CDR1 MGHDK and CDR2 SYGVNS. The CDR3 has 14 residues. Trimming removed 4 bases from V and 3 bases from J; junction bases left unmatched: 5. The CDR3 sequence: CASSVGQGGYEQYF. CDR3 in DNA: TGTGCCAGCAGTGTCGGACAGGGTGGCTACGAGCAGTACTTC.

This clonotype occurred many times. This rearrangement joins TRBV7-8 to TRBJ2-2; TRBD2 aligns across 14 bases. This CDR3 comprises 17 residues. The V and J ends lost 2 bases and 5 bases, in that order; junction bases with no gene match: 4. Germline V CDR1 and CDR2: SGHVS, FQNEAQ. The CDR3 sequence: CASSLRWTSGGTGELFF. The DNA of the CDR3 is TGTGCCAGCAGCTTAAGGTGGACTAGCGGGGGGACCGGGGAGCTGTTTTTT.

In its sample, this clonotype ranks as medium-sized. The V call is TRBV7-2, the J call TRBJ1-2, with D possibly being TRBD1 (6 bases). Germline CDR1 reads SGHTA; CDR2 reads FQGNSA. Trimming removed 4 bases from V and 4 bases from J, with 10 bases in between. The CDR3 spans 13 residues. CDR3 residues: CASSSGQFYGYTF. For the CDR3, the DNA is TGTGCCAGCAGCTCAGGACAGTTCTATGGCTACACCTTC. The variable domain in full, with the rest retrieved from reference TRBV7-2 and TRBJ1-2, is GAGVSQSPSNKVTEKGKDVELRCDPISGHTALYWYRQSLGQGLEFLIYFQGNSAPDKSGLPSDRFSAERTGGSVSTLTIQRTQQEDSAVYLCASSSGQFYGYTFGSGTRLTVV.

This clonotype came up a few times. The gene calls are TRBV20-1 and TRBJ2-7; D is possibly TRBD1 or TRBD2 (5 bases each). Germline CDR1 is DFQATT and CDR2 is SNEGSKA (reference sequence). The CDR3 totals 15 residues. The V and J ends lost 1 base and 4 bases respectively, with 17 bases between them. CDR3 amino acids: CSARAGTETGYEQYF. The DNA for the CDR3 is TGCAGTGCTAGAGCTGGGACGGAGACGGGTTACGAGCAGTACTTC.

The chain combines TRBV7-6 with TRBJ2-7, with a tentative D call TRBD1 (6 bases). Germline CDR1 SGHVS, CDR2 FNYEAQ. The CDR3 contains 15 residues. V was pared by 0 bases and J by 0 bases, with 9 bases between. This CDR3 is CASSLARDISYEQYF. The CDR3 DNA reads as TGTGCCAGCAGCTTAGCTAGGGACATCTCCTACGAGCAGTACTTC. Full variable domain (remainder filled in from reference TRBV7-6 and TRBJ2-7): GAGVSQSPRYKVTKRGQDVALRCDPISGHVSLYWYRQALGQGPEFLTYFNYEAQQDKSGLPNDRFSAERPEGSISTLTIQRTEQRDSAMYRCASSLARDISYEQYFGPGTRLTVT.

This chain uses TRBV6-5 with TRBJ1-1; maybe TRBD1 (6 bases). This CDR3 contains 14 residues. The germline gives CDR1 MNHEY, CDR2 SVGAGI. V shed 0 bases and J shed 4 bases, with 9 bases lying between them. The DNA for the CDR3 is TGTGCCAGCAGTTACTCCTCGGGGGCCACTGAAGCTTTCTTT. It codes for CASSYSSGATEAFF.

This clonotype was observed a handful of times. V gene TRBV5-1 combines with J gene TRBJ2-1; 10 bases align to TRBD2. CDR1 is SGHRS and CDR2 is YFSETQ in the germline V gene. The CDR3 extends over 15 amino acids. V trimming: 3 bases; J trimming: 2 bases; junction bases outside the gene matches: 2. The CDR3 sequence: CASSSGLATYNEQFF. The CDR3 DNA follows: TGCGCCAGCAGCTCGGGACTAGCGACCTACAATGAGCAGTTCTTC.

This clonotype occurred many times. The J gene is TRBJ2-1, the V gene TRBV7-8, with D hard to call. Germline loops: CDR1 SGHVS, CDR2 FQNEAQ. With 0 bases removed from V and 9 bases from J, the gap between germline ends came to 15 bases. This CDR3 has 15 residues. CDR3 DNA sequence: TGTGCCAGCAGCTTAGCCCTGCGGCGGATGACTGAGCAGTTCTTC. Translated: CASSLALRRMTEQFF.

This clonotype appeared many times. The rearrangement links TRBV7-7 to TRBJ2-5, with D tentatively TRBD2 (5 bases). V was trimmed by 5 bases and J by 2 bases, leaving 15 bases between them. This CDR3 contains 15 residues. The germline CDR1 and CDR2 sequences are SSHAT and FNYEAQ (reference sequence). CDR3 region: CASSPSGLRQETQYF. As DNA, the CDR3 is TGTGCCAGCAGCCCTTCGGGGTTGAGACAAGAGACCCAGTACTTC.

This clonotype was seen at least ten times. This chain joins TRBV12-3 or TRBV12-4 and TRBJ2-2; 9 positions match TRBD1. V shed 6 bases, J shed 1 base, and the junction held 6 bases outside the gene matches. The CDR3 has 16 amino acids. CDR3 coding DNA: TGTGCCAGCAGCCCTGGACAGGGGAGGAACACCGGGGAGCTGTTTTTT. Encoded protein: CASSPGQGRNTGELFF.

The chain links TRBV11-2 to TRBJ2-1; TRBD1 is a possible D gene (5 bases). V was cut by 3 bases and J by 5 bases, with 8 bases left in between. The CDR3 is 13 residues long. Germline values: CDR1 SGHAT, CDR2 FQNNGV. The CDR3 DNA reads as TGTGCCAGCAGCTTCAGGGCCAACAATGAGCAGTTCTTC. Protein: CASSFRANNEQFF.

This clonotype showed up many times. This sequence joins TRBV7-6 and TRBJ1-6, with no clear D. This CDR3 has 14 amino acids. Germline lookup yields CDR1 SGHVS and CDR2 FNYEAQ. Trimming took 2 bases from V and 5 from J, leaving 7 bases between them. This chain's CDR3 is CASSLSGNNSPLHF. CDR3 coding DNA: TGTGCCAGCAGCTTATCGGGGAATAATTCACCCCTCCACTTT.

This clonotype has a handful of counts. This rearrangement joins TRBV19 to TRBJ1-5, with D unclear. Germline V gives CDR1 LNHDA, CDR2 SQIVND (reference sequence). The CDR3 runs 14 residues. V dropped 3 bases and J dropped 10 bases, with 16 bases sitting between them. CDR3 sequence (DNA): TGTGCCAGTAGTATTGAATGGGCCGCTAACCCCCAGCATTTT. Its translation: CASSIEWAANPQHF.

The genes are TRBV28 and TRBJ1-2; D gene ambiguous. Trimming took off 4 bases at V and 2 bases at J, with 14 bases between the two ends. Germline V gene data show CDR1 as MDHEN and CDR2 as SYDVKM. CDR3 length equals 15 residues. The CDR3 spells CASSSYTMTNYGYTF. CDR3 coding DNA: TGTGCCAGCAGTTCCTACACCATGACAAACTATGGCTACACCTTC.

This clonotype has ten or more counts. The gene calls are TRBV10-3 and TRBJ2-3, with 7 bases lining up with TRBD1. The ends lost 6 bases at V and 2 bases at J; junction bases unmatched: 17. Germline CDR1 and CDR2: ENHRY and SYGVKD. This CDR3 is 18 amino acids long. The CDR3 DNA reads TGTGCCATCAGAGTCGAAATACAGGGGAGCATCCCCACAGATACGCAGTATTTT. Residues: CAIRVEIQGSIPTDTQYF.

This clonotype was recorded a few times. The chain combines TRBV5-1 with TRBJ1-1; tentative D call: TRBD1 (6 bases). V was cut by 0 bases and J by 0 bases, with 9 bases left in between. Germline CDR1 is SGHRS and CDR2 is YFSETQ. This CDR3 is built from 15 residues. Here the CDR3 reads CASSLGGGMNTEAFF. CDR3 bases: TGCGCCAGCAGCTTGGGGGGGGGCATGAACACTGAAGCTTTCTTT.

This clonotype has ten or more counts. The V and J genes are TRBV4-3 and TRBJ2-5; the D gene could be TRBD1 or TRBD2 (6 bases each). V lost 8 bases and J 2 bases, leaving 12 bases between the germline ends. This CDR3 contains 13 residues. Germline V gives CDR1 LGHNA, CDR2 YSLEER. The CDR3, as DNA: TGCGCCAGCGTCCGGGGGCAACAAGAGACCCAGTACTTC. Residues: CASVRGQQETQYF.

The sample holds a few counts of this clonotype. The genes are TRBV2 and TRBJ1-1; D possibly corresponds to TRBD1 (5 bases). Germline loops: CDR1 SNHLY, CDR2 FYNNEI. The CDR3 consists of 11 residues. Between the trimmed V and J ends, which lost 7 bases and 5 bases, there was a span of 8 bases. The CDR3 bases are TGTGCCAGCATCAGGGATACTGAAGCTTTCTTT. This gives the protein CASIRDTEAFF.

This clonotype was seen ten or more times. The CDR3 reads CASSLLQGANYGYTF. CDR3 in DNA: TGTGCCAGCAGTCTCCTACAGGGGGCTAACTATGGCTACACCTTC. The chain is built from TRBV28 and TRBJ1-2; TRBD1 matches at 8 bases. This CDR3 is 15 amino acids long. Germline-derived CDR1 and CDR2 are MDHEN and SYDVKM. V lost 5 bases, J lost 0 bases, and 5 bases stayed unmatched.

The gene calls are TRBV29-1 and TRBJ1-4; 9 bases map to TRBD1. Germline V CDR1 and CDR2: SQVTM, ANQGSEA. The CDR3 totals 14 residues. Unmatched junction bases numbered 3, after V lost 4 bases and J lost 3 bases. CDR3 nucleotide sequence: TGCAGCGTTGGGACAGGGGCGGCTAATGAAAAACTGTTTTTT. Protein product: CSVGTGAANEKLFF.

Concerning this clonotype: Just one base apart from a much larger clone, this may be a read error. This rearrangement joins TRBV12-3 or TRBV12-4 to TRBJ1-1; no clear D gene. This CDR3 has 13 amino acids. Here the CDR3 DNA reads TGTGCCAGCAGTTTACAACCAACCACTGACGCTTTCTTT. Encoded protein: CASSLQPTTDAFF.

The table lists this clonotype with many counts. The CDR3 DNA sequence: TGTGCCAGCAGCTCGACATCACATCCGAACTATGGCTACACCTTC. Its protein product is CASSSTSHPNYGYTF. The chain joins TRBV7-8 to TRBJ1-2; no firm D call. Germline values: CDR1 SGHVS, CDR2 FQNEAQ. This CDR3 region has 15 residues. Deletions cut 4 bases from V and 2 bases from J, with 14 bases between.

This clonotype was recorded many times. The rearrangement uses TRBV7-2 and TRBJ2-5; maybe TRBD2 (7 bases). The germline V gene has CDR1 SGHTA and CDR2 FQGNSA. The length of the CDR3 is 15 residues. V dropped 3 bases and J dropped 3 bases, with 14 bases sitting between them. As DNA, the CDR3 is TGTGCCAGCAGCTTTGGCGGGGGCCAGGAAGAGACCCAGTACTTC. Encoded protein: CASSFGGGQEETQYF.

Many counts were recorded for this clonotype. This rearrangement joins TRBV20-1 to TRBJ1-1, with D hard to call. Germline V lookup: CDR1 DFQATT, CDR2 SNEGSKA (reference sequence). The V and J ends lost 0 bases and 2 bases respectively, with 10 bases between them. The CDR3 is 14 residues long. In DNA, the CDR3 is TGCAGTGCTAGAGATCGGCACAAAAACACTGAAGCTTTCTTT. It translates to CSARDRHKNTEAFF.

This clonotype has a single count. This chain links TRBV11-2 with TRBJ1-2; D possibly corresponds to TRBD1 (6 bases). This CDR3 is 13 amino acids long. CDR1 is SGHAT, CDR2 FQNNGV, per germline. Trimming took 4 bases from V and 5 from J, leaving 11 bases between them. In DNA form, the CDR3 reads TGTGCCAGCAGCTGGGACACGGCTTATGGCTACACCTTC. Protein: CASSWDTAYGYTF.

This clonotype was observed at least ten times. The CDR3 loop is CASSSGTINTGELFF. CDR3 nucleotides: TGTGCCAGCAGCTCCGGGACAATAAACACCGGGGAGCTGTTTTTT. The chain combines TRBV7-9 with TRBJ2-2, with D maybe TRBD1 (6 bases). The CDR3 runs 15 residues. V shed 4 bases and J shed 2 bases, with 11 bases lying between them. Germline CDR1 SEHNR, CDR2 FQNEAQ (reference sequence).